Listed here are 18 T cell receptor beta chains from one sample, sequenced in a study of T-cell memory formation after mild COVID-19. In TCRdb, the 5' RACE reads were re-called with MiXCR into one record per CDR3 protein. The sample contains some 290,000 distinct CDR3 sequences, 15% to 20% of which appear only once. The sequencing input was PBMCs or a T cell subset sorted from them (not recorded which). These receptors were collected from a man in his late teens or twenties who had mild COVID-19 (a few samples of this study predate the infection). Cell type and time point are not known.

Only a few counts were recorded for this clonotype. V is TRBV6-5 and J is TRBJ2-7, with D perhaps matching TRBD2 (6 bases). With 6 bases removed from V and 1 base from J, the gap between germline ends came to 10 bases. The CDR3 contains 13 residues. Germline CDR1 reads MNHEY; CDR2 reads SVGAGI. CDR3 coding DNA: TGTGCCAGCAGATCGGGGGAGTCCTACGAGCAGTACGTC. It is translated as CASRSGESYEQYV.

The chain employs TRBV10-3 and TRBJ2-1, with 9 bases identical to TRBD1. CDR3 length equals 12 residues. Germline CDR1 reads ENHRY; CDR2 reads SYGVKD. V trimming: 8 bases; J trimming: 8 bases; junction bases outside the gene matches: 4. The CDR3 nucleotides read TGTGCCATCGGGACAGGGACGCATGAGCAGTTCTTC. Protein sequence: CAIGTGTHEQFF.

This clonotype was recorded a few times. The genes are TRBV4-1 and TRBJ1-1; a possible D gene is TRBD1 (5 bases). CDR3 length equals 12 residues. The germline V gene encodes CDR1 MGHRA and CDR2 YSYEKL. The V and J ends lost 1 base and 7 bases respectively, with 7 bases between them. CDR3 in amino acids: CASSQGQFEAFF. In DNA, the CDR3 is TGCGCCAGCAGCCAAGGACAGTTTGAAGCTTTCTTT.

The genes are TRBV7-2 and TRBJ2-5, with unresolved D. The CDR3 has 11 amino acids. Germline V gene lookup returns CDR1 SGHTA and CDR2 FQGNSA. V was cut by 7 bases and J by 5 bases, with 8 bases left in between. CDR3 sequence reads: CASTPWETQYF. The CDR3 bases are TGTGCCAGCACCCCGTGGGAGACCCAGTACTTC.

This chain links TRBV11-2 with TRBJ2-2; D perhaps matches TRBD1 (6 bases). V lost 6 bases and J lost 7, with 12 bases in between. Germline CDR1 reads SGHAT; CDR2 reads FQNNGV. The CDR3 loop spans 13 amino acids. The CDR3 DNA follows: TGTGCCAGCAGATTTACAGGGAACGGGGAGCTGTTTTTT. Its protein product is CASRFTGNGELFF.

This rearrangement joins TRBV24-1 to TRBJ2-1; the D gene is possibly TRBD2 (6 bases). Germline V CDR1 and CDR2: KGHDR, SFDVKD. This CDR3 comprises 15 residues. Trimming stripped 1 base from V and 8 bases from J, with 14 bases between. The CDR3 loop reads CATSDFRWGRYEQFF. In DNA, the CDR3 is TGTGCCACCAGTGATTTCCGCTGGGGGAGGTATGAGCAGTTCTTC.

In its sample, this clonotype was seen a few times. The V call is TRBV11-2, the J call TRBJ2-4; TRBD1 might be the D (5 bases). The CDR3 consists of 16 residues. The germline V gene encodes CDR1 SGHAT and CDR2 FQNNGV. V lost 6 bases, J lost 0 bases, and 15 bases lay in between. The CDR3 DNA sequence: TGTGCCAGCAGTTCTGGACACACCCGAGCCAAAAACATTCAGTACTTC. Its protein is CASSSGHTRAKNIQYF.

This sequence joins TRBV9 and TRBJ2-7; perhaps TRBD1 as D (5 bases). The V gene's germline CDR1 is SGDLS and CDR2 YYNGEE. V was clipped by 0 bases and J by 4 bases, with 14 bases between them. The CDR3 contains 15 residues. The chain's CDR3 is CASSVVARAPYEQYV. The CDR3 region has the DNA TGTGCCAGCAGCGTAGTGGCCAGGGCCCCTTACGAGCAGTACGTC.

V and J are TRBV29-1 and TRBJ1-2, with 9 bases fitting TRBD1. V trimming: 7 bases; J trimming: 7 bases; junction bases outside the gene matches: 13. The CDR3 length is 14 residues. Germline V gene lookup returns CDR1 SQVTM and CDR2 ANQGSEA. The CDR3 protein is CSDRSPGQGVGYTF. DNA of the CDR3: TGCAGCGATAGGTCCCCGGGACAGGGCGTTGGCTACACCTTC.

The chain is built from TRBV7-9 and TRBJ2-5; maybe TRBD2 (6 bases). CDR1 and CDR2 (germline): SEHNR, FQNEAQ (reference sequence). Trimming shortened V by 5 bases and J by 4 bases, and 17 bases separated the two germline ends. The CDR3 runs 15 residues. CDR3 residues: CASSPWRAGGETQYF. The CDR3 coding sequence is TGTGCCAGCAGCCCCTGGAGAGCGGGCGGAGAGACCCAGTACTTC.

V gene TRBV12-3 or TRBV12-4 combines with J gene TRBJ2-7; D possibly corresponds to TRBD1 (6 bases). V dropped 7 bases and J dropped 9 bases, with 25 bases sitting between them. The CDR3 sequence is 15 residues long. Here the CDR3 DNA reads TGTGCCAGCACCTATACCGGGACGGTGAGGGGGTGGCAGTACTTC. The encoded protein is CASTYTGTVRGWQYF.

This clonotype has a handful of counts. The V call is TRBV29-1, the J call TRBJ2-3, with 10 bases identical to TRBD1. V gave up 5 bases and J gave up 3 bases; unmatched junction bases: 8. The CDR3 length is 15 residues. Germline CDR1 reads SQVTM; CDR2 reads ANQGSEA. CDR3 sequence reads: CSVSLDRGPTDTQYF. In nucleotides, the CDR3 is TGCAGCGTTTCACTCGACAGGGGGCCGACAGATACGCAGTATTTT.

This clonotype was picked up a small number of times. This CDR3 reads CSVVFRGSGNTIYF. The CDR3 DNA sequence: TGCAGCGTTGTATTTCGGGGCTCTGGAAACACCATATATTTT. This chain joins TRBV29-1 and TRBJ1-3; D gene unclear. This CDR3 spans 14 amino acids. Trimming took off 4 bases at V and 0 bases at J, with 10 bases between the two ends. Germline lookup yields CDR1 SQVTM and CDR2 ANQGSEA. The variable domain in full, completed from reference TRBV29-1 and TRBJ1-3, reads SAVISQKPSRDICQRGTSLTIQCQVDSQVTMMFWYRQQPGQSLTLIATANQGSEATYESGFVIDKFPISRPNLTFSTLTVSNMSPEDSSIYLCSVVFRGSGNTIYFGEGSWLTVV.

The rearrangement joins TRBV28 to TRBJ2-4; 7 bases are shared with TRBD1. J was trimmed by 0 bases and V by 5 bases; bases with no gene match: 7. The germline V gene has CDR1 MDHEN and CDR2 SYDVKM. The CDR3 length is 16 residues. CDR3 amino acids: CASSGQAELAKNIQYF. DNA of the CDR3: TGTGCCAGCAGTGGACAGGCCGAATTAGCCAAAAACATTCAGTACTTC.

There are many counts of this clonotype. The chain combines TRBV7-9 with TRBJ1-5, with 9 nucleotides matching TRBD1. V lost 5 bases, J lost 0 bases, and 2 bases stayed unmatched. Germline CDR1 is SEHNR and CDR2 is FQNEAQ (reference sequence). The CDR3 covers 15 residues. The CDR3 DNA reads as TGTGCCAGCAGCCGGACAGGGGATAGCAATCAGCCCCAGCATTTT. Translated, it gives CASSRTGDSNQPQHF.

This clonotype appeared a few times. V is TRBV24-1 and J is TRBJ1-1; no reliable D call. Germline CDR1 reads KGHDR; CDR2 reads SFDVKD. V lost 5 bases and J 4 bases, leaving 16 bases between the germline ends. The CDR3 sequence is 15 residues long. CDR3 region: CATSAAGKAGTEAFF. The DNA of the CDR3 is TGTGCCACCAGTGCCGCCGGGAAGGCGGGCACTGAAGCTTTCTTT.

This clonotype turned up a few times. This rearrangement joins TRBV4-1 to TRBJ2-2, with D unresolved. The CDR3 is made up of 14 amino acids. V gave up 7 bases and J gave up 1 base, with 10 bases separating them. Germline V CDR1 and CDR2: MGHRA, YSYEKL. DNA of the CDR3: TGCGCCAGCACCATCTCGGGGAACACCGGGGAGCTGTTTTTT. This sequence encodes CASTISGNTGELFF.

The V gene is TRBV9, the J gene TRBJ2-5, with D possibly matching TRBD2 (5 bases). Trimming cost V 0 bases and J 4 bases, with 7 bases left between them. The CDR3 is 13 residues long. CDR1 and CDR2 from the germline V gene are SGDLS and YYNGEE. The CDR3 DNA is TGTGCCAGCAGCGTAGAGAGCGGAGAGACCCAGTACTTC. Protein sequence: CASSVESGETQYF.